This T cell receptor beta chain was obtained from a study of blood T cell repertoires in COVID-19. Study-level background: PBMCs, B-cell-depleted T cells, or T cells provided the cDNA or gDNA that made up the material.

V was trimmed by 7 bases and J by 4 bases, leaving 13 bases between them. Looked up from germline, CDR1 is MNHEY and CDR2 is SVGAGI. CDR3 length: 13 amino acids. The assay was immunoSEQ multiplex PCR, and TCRdb's table has in-frame clones only and misses some. This table has more than 110,000 clones, 82% appearing once. This clonotype originated in a woman aged 80 or over with acute or convalescent COVID-19. Specimen: peripheral blood. The chain combines TRBV6-5 with TRBJ1-2; D might be TRBD1 (5 bases). The CDR3 bases are TGTGCCAGCAATTCAGGGACTCCCTATGGCTACACCTTC. Translated: CASNSGTPYGYTF.